Presented here are 29 T cell receptor beta chains from one specimen sequenced in a study of long-term antiretroviral therapy in people with HIV. Version v3.0 of the immunoSEQ assay was performed at survey level. Method: immunoSEQ multiplex PCR; TCRdb's copy keeps in-frame clones and lacks some. The sample records about 43,000 clones, 85% to 95% being singletons. The source was unsorted PBMCs, collected around 9 years after starting antiretroviral therapy. Receptor source: a man younger than 45 with HIV.

Only a few counts were recorded for this clone. At one of its ends the junction is not consistent with the germline gene, which may arise from a read error. The gene calls are TRBV7-7 and TRBJ1-1; D unclear. The CDR3 consists of 12 residues. From germline, CDR1 is SSHAT and CDR2 FNYEAQ (reference sequence). CDR3 sequence reads: CASSLGPREAFF. In DNA, the CDR3 is TGTGCTAGCAGCTTAGGTCCCCGAGAAGCTTTCTTT.

In this sample, this clone turned up once. This chain connects TRBV9 to TRBJ2-3; 9 positions agree with TRBD2. This CDR3 contains 17 residues. Trimming took 0 bases from V and 2 from J; bases not matched to a gene: 7. Per germline, CDR1 SGDLS and CDR2 YYNGEE. The CDR3 loop is CASSVGGGGAPTDTQYF. The CDR3 DNA reads as TGTGCCAGCAGCGTAGGTGGCGGGGGGGCCCCCACAGATACGCAGTATTTT.

V and J are TRBV30 and TRBJ2-6; possibly TRBD2 for D (5 bases). Trimming cost V 0 bases and J 2 bases, with 5 bases left between them. CDR1 GTSNPN and CDR2 SVGIG come from the germline V gene (reference sequence). The CDR3 totals 14 residues. CDR3: CAWSVGAGANVLTF. The CDR3 bases are TGTGCCTGGAGTGTCGGGGCTGGGGCCAACGTCCTGACTTTC. Together with reference TRBV30 and TRBJ2-6, the CDR3 gives the full variable domain: SQTIHQWPATLVQPVGSPLSLECTVEGTSNPNLYWYRQAAGRGLQLLFYSVGIGQISSEVPQNLSASRPQDRQFILSSKKLLLSDSGFYLCAWSVGAGANVLTFGAGSRLTVL.

J is TRBJ2-3 and V is TRBV5-6; D may be TRBD2 (6 bases). CDR3 size: 14 residues. V was pared by 4 bases and J by 6 bases, with 15 bases between. The germline V gene encodes CDR1 SGHDT and CDR2 YYEEEE. The chain's CDR3 is CASSGPTSFDTQYF. As DNA, the CDR3 is TGTGCCAGCAGCGGGCCGACTAGTTTCGATACGCAGTATTTT.

The rearrangement joins TRBV28 to TRBJ1-1; D ambiguous. The germline V and J ends were trimmed by 8 bases and 0 bases, with 7 bases remaining between them. CDR1 and CDR2 (germline): MDHEN, SYDVKM. The CDR3 is made up of 12 amino acids. As DNA, the CDR3 is TGTGCCAGCGCAGAGATGAACACTGAAGCTTTCTTT. Encoded protein: CASAEMNTEAFF.

The chain uses TRBV28 and TRBJ2-1; no clear D. CDR3 size: 11 residues. Trimming took off 3 bases at V and 8 bases at J, with 5 bases between the two ends. The germline gives CDR1 MDHEN, CDR2 SYDVKM. In nucleotides, the CDR3 is TGTGCCAGCAGTTTGGCCCATGAGCAGTTCTTC. Its protein is CASSLAHEQFF.

The chain recombines TRBV2 with TRBJ2-7; either TRBD1 or TRBD2 may fit D (5 bases each). The germline V gene has CDR1 SNHLY and CDR2 FYNNEI. Trimming took off 3 bases at V and 4 bases at J, with 22 bases between the two ends. The CDR3 contains 17 residues. As DNA, the CDR3 is TGTGCCAGCAGTGAGAGGGGAGTCCAGCGCATCCAATACGAGCAGTACTTC. Translated: CASSERGVQRIQYEQYF. The full variable domain, rest sourced from reference TRBV2 and TRBJ2-7, is EPEVTQTPSHQVTQMGQEVILRCVPISNHLYFYWYRQILGQKVEFLVSFYNNEISEKSEIFDDQFSVERPDGSNFTLKIRSTKLEDSAMYFCASSERGVQRIQYEQYFGPGTRLTVT.

The chain links TRBV19 to TRBJ1-2; unclear D gene. Germline CDR1 is LNHDA and CDR2 is SQIVND (reference sequence). This CDR3 spans 14 amino acids. The germline V and J ends were trimmed by 3 bases and 1 base, with 9 bases remaining between them. The CDR3 loop reads CASSIGGINYGYTF. In DNA form, the CDR3 reads TGTGCCAGTAGTATTGGAGGGATTAACTATGGCTACACCTTC.

The chain has TRBV19 and TRBJ2-1; TRBD1 might be the D (6 bases). This CDR3 is 14 amino acids long. Germline loops: CDR1 LNHDA, CDR2 SQIVND (reference sequence). V was cut by 1 base and J by 7 bases, with 11 bases left in between. CDR3 bases: TGTGCCAGTAGTATAGGAGACAGGATAAATGAGCAGTTCTTC. Translating gives CASSIGDRINEQFF.

The chain joins TRBV6-1 to TRBJ1-5, with D possibly matching TRBD1 (6 bases). Germline V gene sequence: CDR1 MNHNS, CDR2 SASEGT. This CDR3 region has 13 residues. Trimming took off 10 bases at V and 4 bases at J, with 14 bases between the two ends. CDR3 nucleotides: TGTGCCATTACACAGGGCCCTAATCAGCCCCAGCATTTT. Protein sequence: CAITQGPNQPQHF.

The J gene is TRBJ1-2, the V gene TRBV9; D is undetermined. The germline gives CDR1 SGDLS, CDR2 YYNGEE. The V gene lost 1 base and the J gene lost 8 bases, with 15 bases spanning the gap. There are 14 residues in the CDR3. This chain's CDR3 is CASSVTLGLGGYTF. The CDR3 DNA reads TGTGCCAGCAGCGTAACCCTTGGATTGGGGGGCTACACCTTC.

The chain has TRBV2 and TRBJ1-1; D may be TRBD1 (5 bases). This CDR3 spans 14 amino acids. Trimming cost V 8 bases and J 8 bases, with 21 bases left between them. Germline values: CDR1 SNHLY, CDR2 FYNNEI. CDR3 residues: CASCQDTVGYEAFF. CDR3 DNA sequence: TGTGCCAGCTGTCAGGACACGGTTGGGTACGAAGCTTTCTTT.

This chain joins TRBV6-1 and TRBJ2-2; 7 bases fit TRBD1. The germline V gene encodes CDR1 MNHNS and CDR2 SASEGT. The CDR3 loop spans 15 amino acids. V was clipped by 6 bases and J by 3 bases; unmatched bases: 7. The DNA of the CDR3 is TGTGCCAGCAGGCCGGGGACAGCTCACACCGGGGAGCTGTTTTTT. Protein product: CASRPGTAHTGELFF.

The chain couples TRBV6-5 to TRBJ2-1; 7 bases align to TRBD2. Germline V lookup: CDR1 MNHEY, CDR2 SVGAGI. The CDR3 sequence is 15 residues long. V lost 0 bases to trimming and J lost 9 bases; unmatched junction nucleotides: 8. DNA for the CDR3: TGTGCCAGCAGTTACTCGGCTAATAGCGGGCTTGAGCAGTTCTTC. Translating it yields CASSYSANSGLEQFF.

The chain has TRBV29-1 and TRBJ1-1; D unclear. The V end was cut by 6 bases, the J end by 4 bases, with 24 bases between. Germline V gene data show CDR1 as SQVTM and CDR2 as ANQGSEA. The length of the CDR3 is 16 residues. CDR3 loop: CSVTVAMWAPSTEAFF. The CDR3 DNA is TGCAGCGTCACAGTTGCTATGTGGGCACCCAGCACTGAAGCTTTCTTT. Variable domain in full (rest from reference TRBV29-1 and TRBJ1-1): SAVISQKPSRDICQRGTSLTIQCQVDSQVTMMFWYRQQPGQSLTLIATANQGSEATYESGFVIDKFPISRPNLTFSTLTVSNMSPEDSSIYLCSVTVAMWAPSTEAFFGQGTRLTVV.

This sequence joins TRBV6-5 and TRBJ2-7, with D maybe TRBD2 (5 bases). The length of the CDR3 is 15 residues. V was trimmed by 2 bases and J by 2 bases, leaving 13 bases between them. CDR1 is MNHEY, CDR2 SVGAGI, per germline. This chain's CDR3 is CASSYSRTGAYEQYF. The CDR3 DNA sequence: TGTGCCAGCAGTTACAGTCGGACTGGAGCCTACGAGCAGTACTTC.

V gene TRBV7-9 combines with J gene TRBJ1-4; perhaps TRBD1 as D (6 bases). From germline, CDR1 is SEHNR and CDR2 FQNEAQ (reference sequence). The CDR3 runs to 16 residues. V dropped 5 bases and J dropped 8 bases, with 21 bases sitting between them. CDR3 bases: TGTGCCAGCAGCATCCAACAGGGTCCTGGGGGGGAAAAACTGTTTTTT. Translation gives CASSIQQGPGGEKLFF.

V gene TRBV11-2 combines with J gene TRBJ2-1; unclear D gene. Trimming stripped 1 base from V and 3 bases from J, with 7 bases between. This CDR3 is built from 14 residues. Germline V gene lookup returns CDR1 SGHAT and CDR2 FQNNGV. Written as DNA, the CDR3 is TGTGCCAGCAGCTTAGGCAGGAACTACAATGAGCAGTTCTTC. Its translation is CASSLGRNYNEQFF.

The chain is built from TRBV6-4 and TRBJ1-1; TRBD1 might be the D (5 bases). With 3 bases removed from V and 3 bases from J, the gap between germline ends came to 8 bases. Per germline, CDR1 MRHNA and CDR2 SNTAGT. The CDR3 is made up of 13 amino acids. In DNA form, the CDR3 reads TGTGCCAGCAGTGAACAGGTTGACACTGAAGCTTTCTTT. Its protein product is CASSEQVDTEAFF.

The V call is TRBV4-2, the J call TRBJ2-3, with unresolved D. Trimming took 3 bases from V and 4 from J, leaving 5 bases between them. The CDR3 length is 12 residues. Per germline, CDR1 LGHNA and CDR2 YNFKEQ. The CDR3, as DNA: TGTGCCAGCAGCCATTTCCCAGATACGCAGTATTTT. As protein: CASSHFPDTQYF.

V is TRBV6-1 and J is TRBJ1-6; 7 bases align to TRBD1. With 9 bases clipped from V and 4 bases from J, the junction kept 6 bases outside the gene matches. The CDR3 runs 14 residues. The germline gives CDR1 MNHNS, CDR2 SASEGT. The CDR3 spells CASNSGQYNSPLHF. CDR3 DNA: TGTGCCAGTAACTCGGGACAGTATAATTCACCCCTCCACTTT.

V gene TRBV2 combines with J gene TRBJ1-2; the D is unclear. V shed 4 bases and J shed 7 bases, with 13 bases lying between them. CDR3 length equals 13 residues. Germline values: CDR1 SNHLY, CDR2 FYNNEI. CDR3: CASSGTPGFGYTF. The CDR3 region has the DNA TGTGCCAGCAGTGGGACCCCAGGTTTTGGCTACACCTTC.

This sequence joins TRBV6-5 and TRBJ2-1, with 7 bases that match TRBD1. Trimming at V came to 0 bases and at J to 8 bases, leaving 10 bases not matched to a gene. CDR3 length: 16 amino acids. The germline V gene encodes CDR1 MNHEY and CDR2 SVGAGI. The CDR3 bases are TGTGCCAGCAGTTACTCAGGACAGGCCGAGGGCCATGAGCAGTTCTTC. Encoded protein: CASSYSGQAEGHEQFF.

Written as DNA, the CDR3 is TGTGCCAGTAACGCCGTTGTGCCTTTCTTT. Translated, it gives CASNAVVPFF. The rearrangement uses TRBV19 and TRBJ1-1; D gene unclear. Germline values: CDR1 LNHDA, CDR2 SQIVND (reference sequence). Trimming took off 7 bases at V and 12 bases at J, with 12 bases between the two ends. The CDR3 has 10 amino acids.

This sequence joins TRBV11-1 and TRBJ2-5, with 8 bases aligning to TRBD2. Trimming at V came to 3 bases and at J to 4 bases, leaving 4 bases not matched to a gene. Germline V gives CDR1 SGHAT, CDR2 FQDESV (reference sequence). This CDR3 contains 14 residues. DNA of the CDR3: TGTGCCAGCAGCTTGAGTAGCGGGGCAGAGACCCAGTACTTC. As protein: CASSLSSGAETQYF.

The CDR3 here is CASSEGTGGNEKLFF. In nucleotides, the CDR3 is TGTGCCAGCAGTGAGGGAACAGGGGGCAATGAAAAACTGTTTTTT. The chain joins TRBV6-1 to TRBJ1-4; 9 bases line up with TRBD1. Losses at the gene ends were 3 bases for V and 5 bases for J; bases not matched to a gene: 4. This CDR3 spans 15 amino acids. The germline V gene encodes CDR1 MNHNS and CDR2 SASEGT.

V and J are TRBV5-5 and TRBJ2-7; possibly TRBD1 for D (6 bases). The CDR3 has 13 residues. V dropped 4 bases and J dropped 4 bases, with 12 bases sitting between them. From germline, CDR1 is SGHKS and CDR2 YYEKEE (reference sequence). CDR3 DNA: TGTGCCAGCAGCCTGGGGGCGATTTACGAGCAGTACTTC. It encodes CASSLGAIYEQYF.

The chain couples TRBV9 to TRBJ2-3; the match to TRBD2 covers 9 bases. The germline V gene encodes CDR1 SGDLS and CDR2 YYNGEE. V lost 4 bases to trimming and J lost 2 bases; unmatched junction nucleotides: 2. The CDR3 has 14 amino acids. The CDR3, as DNA: TGTGCCAGCAGCAAGCGGGGGGACACAGATACGCAGTATTTT. Translation gives CASSKRGDTDTQYF. Full variable domain (rest looked up from reference TRBV9 and TRBJ2-3): DSGVTQTPKHLITATGQRVTLRCSPRSGDLSVYWYQQSLDQGLQFLIQYYNGEERAKGNILERFSAQQFPDLHSELNLSSLELGDSALYFCASSKRGDTDTQYFGPGTRLTVL.

The chain couples TRBV21-1 to TRBJ1-2; the D call TRBD1 from the table was never checked on the DNA. TRBV21-1 is a pseudogene. CDR3 length equals 16 residues. For the CDR3, the DNA is TGTGCCAGCAGCTTCAAGACGGACAGGGGAAGTTATGGCTACACCTTC. The encoded protein is CASSFKTDRGSYGYTF.